This record covers a single T cell receptor (beta chain). These data come from a study of blood T cell repertoires in COVID-19. Study overall: Sample material is recorded as cDNA or gDNA derived from T cells, B-cell-depleted T cells, or PBMCs.

The data were produced by immunoSEQ multiplex PCR, yet TCRdb's version contains in-frame clones alone and is incomplete. The sample holds more than 300,000 clones; 70% to 90% are singletons and the top ten take approximately 1.6%. The CDR3 is made up of 15 amino acids. V shed 5 bases and J shed 2 bases, with 16 bases lying between them. Germline lookup yields CDR1 SGHRS and CDR2 YFSETQ. The specimen was peripheral blood. This chain connects TRBV5-1 to TRBJ2-5; maybe TRBD2 (6 bases). This TCR derives from a woman in her twenties or thirties with COVID-19, enrolled during active disease. The CDR3 nucleotides read TGCGCCAGCAGAGGTGGGACTGGGTATCAAGAGACCCAGTACTTC. As protein: CASRGGTGYQETQYF.